Presented here are 7 T cell receptor beta chains from one specimen sequenced in a study of cytomegalovirus exposure and HLA in healthy donors. Both 60 Vbeta primers and 13 Jbeta primers went into the PCR. Produced via immunoSEQ multiplex PCR; TCRdb's table is partial and in-frame only. The top ten hold approximately 2% of the sample, which has just over 150,000 clones, about 88% seen once. Sequencing was done on a sample of PBMCs. All receptors come from a young woman in good health and CMV-seronegative.

The chain is built from TRBV28 and TRBJ2-3; 14 positions match TRBD2. The germline CDR1 and CDR2 sequences are MDHEN and SYDVKM. The V gene end was trimmed by 3 bases and the J gene end by 5 bases; junction bases not matched to a gene: 7. There are 17 residues in the CDR3. The CDR3 reads CASSLTRLAGGIDTQYF. CDR3 DNA sequence: TGTGCCAGCAGTTTGACCCGACTAGCGGGAGGGATAGATACGCAGTATTTT.

The chain uses TRBV7-6 and TRBJ2-1; 11 positions match TRBD2. CDR1 and CDR2 from the germline V gene are SGHVS and FNYEAQ. The CDR3 sequence is 15 residues long. V lost 3 bases, J lost 8 bases, and 6 bases stayed unmatched. The CDR3 spells CASSFSGRAADEQFF. The CDR3 bases are TGTGCCAGCAGCTTTAGCGGGAGGGCCGCCGATGAGCAGTTCTTC.

The chain combines TRBV28 with TRBJ1-2, with 7 bases aligning to TRBD1. Per germline, CDR1 MDHEN and CDR2 SYDVKM. The ends lost 3 bases at V and 8 bases at J; junction bases unmatched: 6. This CDR3 spans 13 amino acids. CDR3: CASSFSGRGGYTF. In DNA, the CDR3 is TGTGCCAGCAGTTTCTCTGGCAGGGGGGGCTACACCTTC.

The V call is TRBV19, the J call TRBJ1-3, with D unresolved. The CDR3 totals 13 residues. V dropped 7 bases and J dropped 3 bases, with 10 bases sitting between them. Germline V gives CDR1 LNHDA, CDR2 SQIVND (reference sequence). As DNA, the CDR3 is TGTGCCAGTAACGTCCGGAGTGGAAACACCATATATTTT. Protein product: CASNVRSGNTIYF.

The V and J genes are TRBV18 and TRBJ2-7; 10 bases fit TRBD1. CDR3 size: 14 residues. Germline CDR1 is KGHSH and CDR2 is LQKENI. The trim removed 3 bases at V and 3 bases at J, leaving 2 bases unmatched. CDR3 nucleotides: TGTGCCAGCTCACCCGGACAGGGGGTCTACGAGCAGTACTTC. Encoded protein: CASSPGQGVYEQYF.

V gene TRBV29-1 combines with J gene TRBJ2-7, with 7 positions matching TRBD1. V lost 6 bases and J lost 4; bases outside the gene matches: 9. This CDR3 is 13 amino acids long. The germline gives CDR1 SQVTM, CDR2 ANQGSEA. CDR3 protein: CSVSTGRNYEQYF. The CDR3, as DNA: TGCAGCGTGTCGACAGGGCGAAATTACGAGCAGTACTTC.

This chain joins TRBV7-9 and TRBJ2-5; 12 bases line up with TRBD1. The J call may be faulty, since TRBJ2-7 better matches the DNA end. Germline lookup yields CDR1 SEHNR and CDR2 FQNEAQ (reference sequence). The length of the CDR3 is 16 residues. The CDR3 DNA reads TGTGCCAGCAGCCCGGATGGGACAGGGGGCCATACCGAGCAGTACTTC. Its protein product is CASSPDGTGGHTEQYF.